A selection of T cell receptor beta chains follows, all from one sample in a study of blood T cells in healthy people across ages. TCRdb re-called the 5' RACE reads through MiXCR, storing one row per CDR3 protein. The sample gives approximately 1,100,000 distinct CDR3 sequences, 45% of which show up once; about 20% is in the top ten. The sample consisted of blood. The receptor source for this set is a woman aged 55-75 years in good health. Both conserved end residues are trimmed from each CDR3. For some rows the clone size is stated as once, few or many, or as a class when expanded; others skip it.

TRBV4-2	NA	TRBJ1-1	ASSQELGLGEAF
TRBV6-1	few	TRBJ2-7	ASKVAVSSYEQY
TRBV7-9	NA	TRBJ1-2	ASSLVGEGYT
TRBV27	few	NA	ASSLLRYEGTGQGKHEQY
TRBV12-3/TRBV12-4	NA	TRBJ2-1	ASSSGQEPNEQF
TRBV20-1	few	TRBJ1-5	SARPRGLSDQPQH
TRBV3-1	NA	TRBJ2-1	ASSQRGGQF
TRBV21-1	NA	NA	ASSKKLAGDEQY
TRBV18	many	TRBJ1-2	ASSTGTLYGYT
TRBV28	few	TRBJ2-7	ANLAGREEYEQY
TRBV7-9	NA	TRBJ2-1	VSSPGDREGNEQF
TRBV4-2	NA	TRBJ2-7	ASSLTPGLAVSYEQY
TRBV28	NA	TRBJ2-7	ASSTLLGIPYEQY
TRBV10-2	few	TRBJ2-7	ASSTLGSYEQY
TRBV20-1	few	TRBJ2-3	SARFGGFGTDTQY
TRBV5-1	NA	TRBJ2-7	ASSLASGFSYEQY
TRBV6-5	few	TRBJ2-7	ASSYSRDTSYEQY